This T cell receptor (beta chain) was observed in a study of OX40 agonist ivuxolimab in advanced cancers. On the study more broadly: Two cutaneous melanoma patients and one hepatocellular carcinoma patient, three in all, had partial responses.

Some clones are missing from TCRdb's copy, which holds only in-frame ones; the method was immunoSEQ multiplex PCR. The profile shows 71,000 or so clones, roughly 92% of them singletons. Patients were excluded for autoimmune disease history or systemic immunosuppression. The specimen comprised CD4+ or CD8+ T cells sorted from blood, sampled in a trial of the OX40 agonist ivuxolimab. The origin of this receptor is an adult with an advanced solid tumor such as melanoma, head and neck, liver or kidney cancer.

The CDR3 region has the DNA TGCGCCAGCAGCTTGGTCCCTGCGGGACAGGGGACCCCCACAGATACGCAGTATTTT. This translates into CASSLVPAGQGTPTDTQYF. The chain has TRBV5-1 and TRBJ2-3; 10 bases line up with TRBD1. CDR3 size: 19 residues. Germline V gives CDR1 SGHRS, CDR2 YFSETQ. The V gene end was trimmed by 0 bases and the J gene end by 2 bases; junction bases not matched to a gene: 12.